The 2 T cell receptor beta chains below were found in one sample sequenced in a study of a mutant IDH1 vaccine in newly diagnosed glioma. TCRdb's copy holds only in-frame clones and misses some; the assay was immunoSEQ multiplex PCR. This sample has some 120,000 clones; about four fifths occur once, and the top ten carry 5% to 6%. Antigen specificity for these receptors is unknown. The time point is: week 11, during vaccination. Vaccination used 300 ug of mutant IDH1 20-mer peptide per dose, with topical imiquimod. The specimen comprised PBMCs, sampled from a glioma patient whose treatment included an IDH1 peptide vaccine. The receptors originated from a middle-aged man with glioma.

The CDR3 region is CASSMPLRGAGNTIYF. CDR3 in DNA: TGTGCCAGTAGTATGCCCCTCCGAGGGGCTGGAAACACCATATATTTT. The chain has TRBV19 and TRBJ1-3; possibly TRBD1 for D (5 bases). Germline V gives CDR1 LNHDA, CDR2 SQIVND (reference sequence). V shed 3 bases and J shed 2 bases, with 14 bases lying between them. There are 16 residues in the CDR3.

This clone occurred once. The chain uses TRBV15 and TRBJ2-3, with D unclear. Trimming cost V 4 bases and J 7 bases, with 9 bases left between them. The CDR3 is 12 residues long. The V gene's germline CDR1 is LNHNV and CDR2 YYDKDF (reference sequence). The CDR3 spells CATSTEINTQYF. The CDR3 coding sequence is TGTGCCACCAGCACCGAAATTAATACGCAGTATTTT.